This entry describes one T cell receptor beta chain. Antigen unknown. The CDR3 length is 15 residues. Germline lookup yields CDR1 MNHEY and CDR2 SMNVEV (reference sequence). Deletions cut 2 bases from V and 1 base from J, with 6 bases between. This sample was included in a study of cytomegalovirus exposure and HLA in healthy donors. Primers included in the PCR were 60 Vbeta and 13 Jbeta primers. The repertoire was sequenced with immunoSEQ multiplex PCR; TCRdb's copy has only in-frame clones and lacks some. The repertoire includes 200,000 or so clones, roughly 74% of them detected once, and 4.5% to 7.5% sits in the top ten. Study findings and constraints: Through in vitro validation, a few CMV-associated chains were shown to be specific for CMV antigens.

The origin of this receptor is a woman in her 30s in good health and CMV-seropositive. Sequencing was performed on PBMCs. The rearrangement links TRBV27 to TRBJ1-6; possible D gene TRBD1, 5 bases. The CDR3 protein is CASSLQGSYNSPLHF. The CDR3 DNA follows: TGTGCCAGCAGTTTACAGGGTTCCTATAATTCACCCCTCCACTTT.